Shown below are 23 T cell receptor beta chains from a single sample sequenced in a study of T cell repertoires in cytomegalovirus infection. TCRdb fed the reads into MiXCR, producing one record per CDR3 protein. The table has tens of thousands of distinct CDR3 sequences, about 45% seen once; the top ten hold just over 90%. These receptors lack a known antigen. This specimen consisted of CD8+ T cells from cultured PBMCs, obtained from culture after CMV antigen stimulation. Source of these receptors: a human donor in good health (CMV status not recorded). Some clones in this sample may be carry-over from other donors' samples.

The chain combines TRBV4-1 with TRBJ1-5; unclear D gene. The germline V gene has CDR1 MGHRA and CDR2 YSYEKL. The CDR3 is 13 amino acids. The ends were cut back, 1 base at V and 7 bases at J, with 8 bases in the middle. The CDR3: CASSQVGEQPQHF. CDR3 bases: TGCGCCAGCAGCCAAGTGGGAGAGCAGCCCCAGCATTTT.

The genes are TRBV15 and TRBJ1-1; D ambiguous. Trimming left V 1 base short and J 1 base short, with 4 bases between. Looked up from germline, CDR1 is LNHNV and CDR2 is YYDKDF (reference sequence). The length of the CDR3 is 13 residues. Here the CDR3 DNA reads TGTGCCACCAGCAGAGGACAGAACACTGAAGCTTTCTTT. This gives the protein CATSRGQNTEAFF.

The table lists this clonotype with a few counts. The chain employs TRBV14 and TRBJ1-1, with TRBD1 as a possible D gene (6 bases). This CDR3 spans 16 amino acids. Trimming stripped 0 bases from V and 0 bases from J, with 11 bases between. Germline CDR1 reads SGHDN; CDR2 reads FVKESK. CDR3 amino acids: CASSQEARGLNTEAFF. The CDR3 DNA reads as TGTGCCAGCAGCCAAGAAGCCAGGGGATTGAACACTGAAGCTTTCTTT.

The V gene is TRBV12-3 or TRBV12-4, the J gene TRBJ2-3, with 12 bases matching TRBD2. The V and J ends lost 4 bases and 5 bases, in that order; junction bases with no gene match: 10. There are 17 residues in the CDR3. The CDR3 sequence: CASSSKLLAGGQDTQYF. The DNA of the CDR3 is TGTGCCAGCAGTTCCAAGCTACTAGCGGGAGGCCAAGATACGCAGTATTTT.

The V and J genes are TRBV20-1 and TRBJ2-7; 9 bases are a match to TRBD2. V lost 0 bases, J lost 1 base, and 1 base stayed unmatched. Germline lookup yields CDR1 DFQATT and CDR2 SNEGSKA (reference sequence). The CDR3 is 14 amino acids. The DNA of the CDR3 is TGCAGTGCTAGAGAGCGGGGGGGGTCCTACGAGCAGTACTTC. It is translated as CSARERGGSYEQYF.

This chain links TRBV11-2 with TRBJ2-1; the D call may be TRBD1 or TRBD2 (5 bases each). The germline CDR1 and CDR2 sequences are SGHAT and FQNNGV. The ends were cut back, 0 bases at V and 7 bases at J, with 16 bases in the middle. This CDR3 spans 16 amino acids. In DNA form, the CDR3 reads TGTGCCAGCAGCTTAGATCTCAGAGGGGCCTTGAATGAGCAGTTCTTC. Translation gives CASSLDLRGALNEQFF.

The rearrangement links TRBV7-2 to TRBJ1-1, with TRBD1 matching over 10 bases. The ends lost 0 bases at V and 3 bases at J; junction bases unmatched: 7. Germline V gene lookup returns CDR1 SGHTA and CDR2 FQGNSA. CDR3 size: 17 residues. CDR3: CASSLAARDRGYTEAFF. For the CDR3, the DNA is TGTGCCAGCAGCTTAGCGGCAAGGGACAGGGGTTACACTGAAGCTTTCTTT.

A note on this clonotype: At one end the junction does not follow the germline gene, possibly because of a read error. The chain links TRBV4-2 to TRBJ2-3, with 9 positions matching TRBD2. The CDR3 contains 15 residues. Germline V CDR1 and CDR2: LGHNA, YNFKEQ. CDR3 DNA: TGTGCCAGCACCCAACTAGCGGGCCTCACAGATACGCAGTATTTT. Its translation is CASTQLAGLTDTQYF.

A few counts support this clonotype. The rearrangement joins TRBV4-1 to TRBJ1-2, with 10 bases identical to TRBD1. The CDR3 has 14 residues. J gave up 6 bases and V 3 bases, and 4 bases lay outside the gene matches. CDR1 MGHRA and CDR2 YSYEKL come from the germline V gene. CDR3 sequence reads: CASSQPGQGNGYTF. CDR3 DNA sequence: TGCGCCAGCAGCCAGCCGGGACAGGGGAATGGCTACACCTTC.

V is TRBV27 and J is TRBJ1-1; D unresolved. This CDR3 has 14 amino acids. Trimming left V 3 bases short and J 5 bases short, with 13 bases between. The germline CDR1 and CDR2 sequences are MNHEY and SMNVEV (reference sequence). CDR3 nucleotides: TGTGCCAGCAGTTTCTGGCCCCAAGGTACTGAAGCTTTCTTT. It yields the protein CASSFWPQGTEAFF.

The chain recombines TRBV13 with TRBJ2-3; no definite D call. CDR3 length equals 16 residues. Germline V lookup: CDR1 PRHDT, CDR2 FYEKMQ (reference sequence). V lost 2 bases, J lost 4 bases, and 16 bases lay in between. The DNA for the CDR3 is TGTGCCAGCAGCTTACTGGTAGAAGCTTTGGCAGATACGCAGTATTTT. Encoded protein: CASSLLVEALADTQYF.

The chain carries TRBV7-8 and TRBJ2-3; 8 nucleotides align to TRBD1. The CDR3 loop spans 16 amino acids. CDR1 and CDR2 (germline): SGHVS, FQNEAQ. V was clipped by 4 bases and J by 4 bases; unmatched bases: 10. The CDR3 DNA follows: TGTGCCAGCAGCTCCGGGACAGGAGGTGCGGCAGATACGCAGTATTTT. Its protein is CASSSGTGGAADTQYF.

This clonotype was counted a single time. As DNA, the CDR3 is TGTGCCTGGAGTGTGTCGGGCAATGAGCAGTTCTTC. Residues: CAWSVSGNEQFF. The V call is TRBV30, the J call TRBJ2-1; D remains unclear. The CDR3 consists of 12 residues. Germline-derived CDR1 and CDR2 are GTSNPN and SVGIG (reference sequence). Trimming shortened V by 0 bases and J by 6 bases, and 6 bases separated the two germline ends.

The rearrangement links TRBV15 to TRBJ2-1; tentative D call: TRBD2 (5 bases). V lost 2 bases and J lost 9, with 11 bases in between. This CDR3 contains 13 residues. Germline V gene lookup returns CDR1 LNHNV and CDR2 YYDKDF (reference sequence). The chain's CDR3 is CATSRPDWGEQFF. CDR3 sequence (DNA): TGTGCCACCAGCAGACCGGACTGGGGTGAGCAGTTCTTC.

This clonotype came up a few times. The chain is built from TRBV7-6 and TRBJ2-7; 11 bases are shared with TRBD1. This CDR3 is built from 20 residues. Trimming at V came to 5 bases and at J to 7 bases, leaving 25 bases not matched to a gene. Germline V CDR1 and CDR2: SGHVS, FNYEAQ. Here the CDR3 reads CASSPGAVISPDRGLWEQYF. The CDR3 DNA reads as TGTGCCAGCAGCCCCGGGGCCGTCATTTCCCCGGACAGGGGGCTTTGGGAGCAGTACTTC.

This clonotype has just one count. The V gene is TRBV12-3 or TRBV12-4, the J gene TRBJ2-7; D uncertain. The V and J ends lost 5 bases and 1 base respectively, with 12 bases between them. This CDR3 is built from 14 residues. CDR3 DNA: TGTGCCAGCAGTCCTCTTACGATATCCTACGAGCAGTACTTC. Its translation is CASSPLTISYEQYF.

The rearrangement joins TRBV11-2 to TRBJ2-2, with 8 bases fitting TRBD1. Germline V gene lookup returns CDR1 SGHAT and CDR2 FQNNGV. Losses at the gene ends were 4 bases for V and 8 bases for J; bases not matched to a gene: 6. CDR3 length: 14 amino acids. CDR3 loop: CASSSRTGNGELFF. CDR3 coding DNA: TGTGCCAGCAGCTCACGGACAGGGAATGGGGAGCTGTTTTTT.

This chain links TRBV2 with TRBJ1-1, with 7 nucleotides matching TRBD1. This CDR3 is built from 14 residues. With 6 bases clipped from V and 4 bases from J, the junction kept 8 bases outside the gene matches. The germline gives CDR1 SNHLY, CDR2 FYNNEI. Here the CDR3 DNA reads TGTGCCAGCAGCCGGGACAGAGAAGGCACTGAAGCTTTCTTT. Its protein product is CASSRDREGTEAFF.

J is TRBJ1-5 and V is TRBV7-9, with TRBD1 identical over 8 bases. This CDR3 spans 15 amino acids. In germline, CDR1 is SEHNR, CDR2 FQNEAQ (reference sequence). J gave up 2 bases and V 5 bases, and 5 bases lay outside the gene matches. CDR3 bases: TGTGCCAGCAGCGATGGGACAGGTGGCAATCAGCCCCAGCATTTT. Its translation is CASSDGTGGNQPQHF.

This clonotype has a handful of counts. The J gene is TRBJ2-7, the V gene TRBV13; 11 bases are shared with TRBD2. V shed 0 bases, J shed 2 bases, and the junction held 6 bases outside the gene matches. Germline V CDR1 and CDR2: PRHDT, FYEKMQ (reference sequence). The length of the CDR3 is 17 residues. CDR3 amino acids: CASSLGGVLAGAYEQYF. For the CDR3, the DNA is TGTGCCAGCAGCTTAGGCGGGGTACTAGCGGGAGCCTACGAGCAGTACTTC.

J is TRBJ1-5 and V is TRBV5-4; 7 bases line up with TRBD1. The germline CDR1 and CDR2 sequences are SGHNT and YYREEE (reference sequence). V trimming: 4 bases; J trimming: 4 bases; junction bases outside the gene matches: 2. CDR3 length equals 13 residues. The CDR3 loop is CASSQGENQPQHF. CDR3 DNA: TGTGCCAGCAGCCAGGGGGAGAATCAGCCCCAGCATTTT.

The V call is TRBV12-3 or TRBV12-4, the J call TRBJ2-1, with 9 bases matching TRBD2. The V segment lost 3 bases and the J segment 3 bases; nucleotides outside the gene matches: 3. The CDR3 sequence is 15 residues long. In nucleotides, the CDR3 is TGTGCCAGCAGTTTTAGCGGGAGAGGCTACAATGAGCAGTTCTTC. Residues: CASSFSGRGYNEQFF.

A few counts support this clonotype. The chain recombines TRBV7-3 with TRBJ2-6; 8 bases map to TRBD1. This CDR3 comprises 18 residues. V was pared by 4 bases and J by 2 bases, with 10 bases of the junction left unmatched. The germline V gene encodes CDR1 SGHTA and CDR2 FQGTGA. This chain's CDR3 is CASSSTSDREAGANVLTF. For the CDR3, the DNA is TGTGCCAGCAGCTCAACATCGGACAGGGAGGCTGGGGCCAACGTCCTGACTTTC.